Below, 15 T cell receptor beta chains from the same sample are listed, as sequenced in a study of OX40 agonist ivuxolimab in advanced cancers. The assay was immunoSEQ multiplex PCR, and TCRdb's table has in-frame clones only and misses some. In the table there are about 56,000 clones, around 82% of which are singletons. The starting material was CD4+ or CD8+ T cells sorted from blood, obtained in a trial of the OX40 agonist ivuxolimab. The origin of the receptors is an adult with an advanced solid tumor such as melanoma, head and neck, liver or kidney cancer.

This chain uses TRBV4-2 with TRBJ2-3, with 8 bases that match TRBD2. Germline V gene data show CDR1 as LGHNA and CDR2 as YNFKEQ. J was trimmed by 2 bases and V by 1 base; bases with no gene match: 8. CDR3 length equals 17 residues. The CDR3 loop reads CASSQGAAGGHTDTQYF. CDR3 DNA: TGTGCCAGCAGCCAAGGAGCGGCGGGAGGTCACACAGATACGCAGTATTTT.

V is TRBV7-8 and J is TRBJ2-1, with no clear D. The CDR3 loop spans 14 amino acids. Germline V gives CDR1 SGHVS, CDR2 FQNEAQ. Trimming cost V 0 bases and J 0 bases, with 3 bases left between them. This CDR3 reads CASSLALSYNEQFF. DNA for the CDR3: TGTGCCAGCAGCTTAGCTCTCTCCTACAATGAGCAGTTCTTC.

CDR3 sequence reads: CASSHGTFAYEQYF. The CDR3, as DNA: TGTGCCAGCAGCCACGGGACATTCGCCTACGAGCAGTACTTC. The chain couples TRBV7-6 to TRBJ2-7, with D possibly being TRBD1 (6 bases). CDR3 size: 14 residues. Trimming cost V 5 bases and J 2 bases, with 13 bases left between them. Germline V lookup: CDR1 SGHVS, CDR2 FNYEAQ.

This sequence joins TRBV5-1 and TRBJ2-7, with 10 bases matching TRBD2. The junction had 6 bases not matched to a gene; V was cut back by 4 bases and J by 2 bases. The CDR3 has 15 amino acids. CDR1 is SGHRS, CDR2 YFSETQ, per germline. This CDR3 is CASSKTSGSTYEQYF. CDR3 in DNA: TGCGCCAGCAGCAAGACTAGCGGGTCGACCTACGAGCAGTACTTC.

This clone was seen just once. V is TRBV5-4 and J is TRBJ2-5; D perhaps matches TRBD2 (6 bases). CDR3 length: 18 amino acids. Trimming took 9 bases from V and 1 from J, leaving 28 bases between them. From germline, CDR1 is SGHNT and CDR2 YYREEE (reference sequence). Here the CDR3 DNA reads TGTGCCACCGCAGTCCTGGGAGGCGGTGGGGGGAGCCAAGAGACCCAGTACTTC. Protein sequence: CATAVLGGGGGSQETQYF.

The count of this clone is one. The CDR3 here is CASSPPGHPIAKNIQYF. As DNA, the CDR3 is TGTGCCAGCTCACCACCGGGACACCCGATAGCCAAAAACATTCAGTACTTC. V usage is TRBV18 and J usage is TRBJ2-4; maybe TRBD1 (6 bases). Trimming pared 0 bases from V and 0 bases from J, leaving 12 bases between. CDR1 is KGHSH and CDR2 is LQKENI in the germline V gene. The length of the CDR3 is 17 residues.

This clone was seen a few times. The V gene is TRBV28, the J gene TRBJ2-3, with D unresolved. V lost 4 bases and J lost 2, with 10 bases in between. Germline V gene data show CDR1 as MDHEN and CDR2 as SYDVKM. CDR3 length: 14 amino acids. The CDR3 here is CASSSGRITDTQYF. As DNA, the CDR3 is TGTGCCAGCAGTTCGGGCAGGATCACAGATACGCAGTATTTT.

V gene TRBV5-4 combines with J gene TRBJ2-1; D ambiguous. Germline CDR1 is SGHNT and CDR2 is YYREEE (reference sequence). The CDR3 runs to 14 residues. The germline V and J ends were trimmed by 2 bases and 6 bases, with 12 bases remaining between them. The CDR3 region has the DNA TGTGCCAGCAGCTTCAGACAATCCAGCAATGAGCAGTTCTTC. It translates to CASSFRQSSNEQFF.

The rearrangement joins TRBV4-3 to TRBJ2-3; the D is unclear. The CDR3 runs 13 residues. The germline V and J ends were trimmed by 6 bases and 2 bases, with 9 bases remaining between them. The V gene's germline CDR1 is LGHNA and CDR2 YSLEER. The CDR3 loop reads CASSDINTDTQYF. Here the CDR3 DNA reads TGCGCCAGCAGTGACATAAACACAGATACGCAGTATTTT.

The rearrangement uses TRBV9 and TRBJ2-2; D possibly corresponds to TRBD1 (6 bases). Germline V gene data show CDR1 as SGDLS and CDR2 as YYNGEE. The CDR3 has 13 residues. Between the trimmed V and J ends, which lost 4 bases and 5 bases, there was a span of 9 bases. The CDR3 DNA reads TGTGCCAGCAGCTTTAGGGGGACCGGGGAGCTGTTTTTT. It encodes CASSFRGTGELFF.

This sequence joins TRBV5-1 and TRBJ2-1; D is undetermined. This CDR3 comprises 11 residues. V was shortened by 1 base and J by 8 bases, with 4 bases between the two germline ends. Germline loops: CDR1 SGHRS, CDR2 YFSETQ. CDR3 sequence (DNA): TGCGCCAGCAGCTTGATCCATGAGCAGTTCTTC. This sequence encodes CASSLIHEQFF.

This sequence joins TRBV6-1 and TRBJ1-5, with D perhaps TRBD1 (5 bases). The CDR3 covers 15 residues. Germline assignment: CDR1 MNHNS and CDR2 SASEGT. CDR3 nucleotides: TGTGCAGCAAATTATGGGGGGTTAAGCAATCAGCCCCAGCATTTT. This translates into CAANYGGLSNQPQHF.

This rearrangement joins TRBV28 to TRBJ1-4, with TRBD1 identical over 7 bases. Germline-derived CDR1 and CDR2 are MDHEN and SYDVKM. The CDR3 totals 15 residues. J gave up 0 bases and V 9 bases, and 7 bases lay outside the gene matches. The CDR3 nucleotides read TGTGCCAGTCGTAAGACAGGGCCAACTAATGAAAAACTGTTTTTT. It specifies CASRKTGPTNEKLFF.

The V gene is TRBV19, the J gene TRBJ2-3, with D possibly called TRBD1 or TRBD2 (5 bases each). The CDR3 extends over 15 amino acids. V was trimmed by 4 bases and J by 7 bases, leaving 18 bases between them. CDR1 LNHDA and CDR2 SQIVND come from the germline V gene (reference sequence). CDR3 sequence (DNA): TGTGCCAGTAGTACCGGGACCACGCTTTTGCATACGCAGTATTTT. This gives the protein CASSTGTTLLHTQYF.

The rearrangement links TRBV7-2 to TRBJ2-2, with D possibly being TRBD2 (7 bases). Trimming removed 7 bases from V and 5 bases from J, with 14 bases in between. Germline CDR1 is SGHTA and CDR2 is FQGNSA. The CDR3 extends over 14 amino acids. CDR3 residues: CASNQAGATGELFF. The DNA for the CDR3 is TGTGCCAGCAATCAGGCGGGGGCGACCGGGGAGCTGTTTTTT. Combining the CDR3 with reference TRBV7-2 and TRBJ2-2 gives the whole variable domain GAGVSQSPSNKVTEKGKDVELRCDPISGHTALYWYRQSLGQGLEFLIYFQGNSAPDKSGLPSDRFSAERTGGSVSTLTIQRTQQEDSAVYLCASNQAGATGELFFGEGSRLTVL.